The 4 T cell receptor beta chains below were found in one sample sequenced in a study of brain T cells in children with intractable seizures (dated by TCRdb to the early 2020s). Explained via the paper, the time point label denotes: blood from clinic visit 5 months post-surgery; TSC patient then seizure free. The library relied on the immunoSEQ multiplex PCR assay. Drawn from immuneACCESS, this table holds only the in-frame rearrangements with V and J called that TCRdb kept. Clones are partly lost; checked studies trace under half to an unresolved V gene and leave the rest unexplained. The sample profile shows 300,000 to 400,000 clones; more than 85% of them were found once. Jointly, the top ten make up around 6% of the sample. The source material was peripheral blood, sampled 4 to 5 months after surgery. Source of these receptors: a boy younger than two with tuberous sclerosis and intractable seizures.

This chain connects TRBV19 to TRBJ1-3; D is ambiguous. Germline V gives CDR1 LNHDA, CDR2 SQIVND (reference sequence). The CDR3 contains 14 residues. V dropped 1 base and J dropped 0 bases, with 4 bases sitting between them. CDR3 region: CASSIAVSGNTIYF. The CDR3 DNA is TGTGCCAGTAGTATAGCAGTCTCTGGAAACACCATATATTTT.

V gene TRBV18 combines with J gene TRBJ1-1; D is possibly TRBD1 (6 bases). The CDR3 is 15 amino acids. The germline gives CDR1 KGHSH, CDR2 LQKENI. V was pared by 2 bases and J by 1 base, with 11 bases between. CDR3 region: CASSPSGTRNTEAFF. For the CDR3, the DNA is TGTGCCAGCTCACCATCGGGGACAAGGAACACTGAAGCTTTCTTT.

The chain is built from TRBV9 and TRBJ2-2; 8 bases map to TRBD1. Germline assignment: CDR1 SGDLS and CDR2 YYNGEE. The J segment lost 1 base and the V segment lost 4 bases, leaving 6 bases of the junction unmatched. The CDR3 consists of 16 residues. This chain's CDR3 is CASSPSGTGNTGELFF. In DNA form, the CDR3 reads TGTGCCAGCAGCCCTTCCGGGACAGGGAACACCGGGGAGCTGTTTTTT.

Here the CDR3 reads CATPAEVQETQYF. DNA of the CDR3: TGTGCCACCCCGGCGGAGGTTCAAGAGACCCAGTACTTC. This chain joins TRBV15 and TRBJ2-5; possible D gene TRBD2, 5 bases. The V gene lost 8 bases and the J gene lost 2 bases, with 12 bases spanning the gap. Germline CDR1 is LNHNV and CDR2 is YYDKDF (reference sequence). There are 13 residues in the CDR3.